The 15 T cell receptor beta chains below come from one sample, sequenced in a study of blood T cell repertoires in COVID-19. The repertoire was sequenced with immunoSEQ multiplex PCR; TCRdb's copy has only in-frame clones and lacks some. Counted here are roughly 280,000 clones, 75% to 90% occurring once; the ten biggest clones make up approximately 2%. The sequenced sample was peripheral blood. Receptors were obtained from a young man with active or convalescent COVID-19.

The chain links TRBV6-5 to TRBJ1-1; D perhaps matches TRBD1 (6 bases). From germline, CDR1 is MNHEY and CDR2 SVGAGI. The ends were cut back, 5 bases at V and 6 bases at J, with 16 bases in the middle. The CDR3 is 14 residues long. CDR3 protein: CASSNRADLAEAFF. In nucleotides, the CDR3 is TGTGCCAGCAGTAACAGGGCGGATTTGGCTGAAGCTTTCTTT.

V gene TRBV19 combines with J gene TRBJ2-7; 8 nucleotides line up with TRBD1. The length of the CDR3 is 14 residues. Trimming removed 5 bases from V and 3 bases from J; junction bases left unmatched: 6. Germline V CDR1 and CDR2: LNHDA, SQIVND (reference sequence). DNA for the CDR3: TGTGCCAGTAGTGTTACAGGGGGAGGCTACGAGCAGTACTTC. It is translated as CASSVTGGGYEQYF.

V and J are TRBV7-8 and TRBJ2-3; no firm D call. Deletions cut 8 bases from V and 8 bases from J, with 14 bases between. This CDR3 has 12 amino acids. Germline lookup yields CDR1 SGHVS and CDR2 FQNEAQ. In DNA form, the CDR3 reads TGTGCCAGCGCCCCGGGTTTTGGTACGCAGTATTTT. Translated: CASAPGFGTQYF.

The chain employs TRBV6-2 or TRBV6-3 and TRBJ2-7; 11 bases fit TRBD2. The CDR3 is 14 amino acids. V lost 4 bases to trimming and J lost 3 bases; unmatched junction nucleotides: 2. Germline assignment: CDR1 MNHEY and CDR2 SVGEGT. CDR3 amino acids: CASSFSGGVYEQYF. Written as DNA, the CDR3 is TGTGCCAGCAGTTTTAGCGGGGGGGTCTACGAGCAGTACTTC.

The rearrangement links TRBV9 to TRBJ1-6, with a tentative D call TRBD1 (6 bases). CDR1 SGDLS and CDR2 YYNGEE come from the germline V gene. V dropped 4 bases and J dropped 5 bases, with 10 bases sitting between them. CDR3 length: 14 residues. As DNA, the CDR3 is TGTGCCAGCAGCCAGAGGGACAATAATTCACCCCTCCACTTT. The encoded protein is CASSQRDNNSPLHF.

The chain has TRBV7-9 and TRBJ1-6, with 7 nucleotides matching TRBD1. V lost 5 bases, J lost 2 bases, and 6 bases stayed unmatched. The germline V gene has CDR1 SEHNR and CDR2 FQNEAQ (reference sequence). This CDR3 comprises 16 residues. As DNA, the CDR3 is TGTGCCAGCAGCCCCTCAGGGGGAGCCTATAATTCACCCCTCCACTTT. Protein: CASSPSGGAYNSPLHF. The variable domain in full, completed from reference TRBV7-9 and TRBJ1-6, reads DTGVSQNPRHKITKRGQNVTFRCDPISEHNRLYWYRQTLGQGPEFLTYFQNEAQLEKSRLLSDRFSAERPKGSFSTLEIQRTEQGDSAMYLCASSPSGGAYNSPLHFGNGTRLTVT.

CDR3 sequence (DNA): TGTGCCAGCAGTGCAGGGTCAACTAATGAAAAACTGTTTTTT. It codes for CASSAGSTNEKLFF. The V gene is TRBV25-1, the J gene TRBJ1-4, with D perhaps matching TRBD1 (5 bases). Per the germline V gene, CDR1 is MGHDK and CDR2 is SYGVNS. CDR3 length: 14 amino acids. The ends were cut back, 4 bases at V and 0 bases at J, with 6 bases in the middle.

CDR3 loop: CASSYYVQGRETQYF. The CDR3 nucleotides read TGTGCCAGCAGCTACTACGTACAGGGGAGGGAGACCCAGTACTTC. J is TRBJ2-5 and V is TRBV5-8; TRBD1 is a possible D gene (7 bases). CDR3 length: 15 residues. Germline V gene sequence: CDR1 SGHTS, CDR2 YDEGEE. The V gene lost 3 bases and the J gene lost 5 bases, with 17 bases spanning the gap.

This chain links TRBV5-6 with TRBJ1-4; D possibly corresponds to TRBD1 (5 bases). The V end lost 2 bases, the J end lost 7 bases, and 12 bases lay between the germline ends. Germline V gene sequence: CDR1 SGHDT, CDR2 YYEEEE. The CDR3 length is 14 residues. CDR3 loop: CASSFGQGIEKLFF. The CDR3, as DNA: TGTGCCAGCAGCTTTGGTCAGGGTATTGAAAAACTGTTTTTT.

The CDR3 DNA sequence: TGTGCCACCACTTCACGCGCGAGCTACGAGCAGTACTTC. Amino acids: CATTSRASYEQYF. This chain links TRBV24-1 with TRBJ2-7; no firm D call. The CDR3 consists of 13 residues. The V end was cut by 8 bases, the J end by 3 bases, with 13 bases between. Germline V gene lookup returns CDR1 KGHDR and CDR2 SFDVKD.

This clone was detected ten times or more. The chain has TRBV6-1 and TRBJ1-6, with a possible D match to TRBD1 (5 bases). The germline CDR1 and CDR2 sequences are MNHNS and SASEGT. The V and J ends lost 3 bases and 11 bases respectively, with 23 bases between them. The length of the CDR3 is 17 residues. This CDR3 is CASSDIPRSGKGTPLHF. The DNA for the CDR3 is TGTGCCAGCAGTGATATCCCCCGTTCAGGGAAAGGCACACCCCTCCACTTT.

The sample holds a few counts of this clone. The chain is built from TRBV7-9 and TRBJ2-6; no reliable D call. Trimming removed 5 bases from V and 1 base from J, with 9 bases in between. Germline CDR1 and CDR2: SEHNR and FQNEAQ (reference sequence). This CDR3 comprises 15 residues. The CDR3, as DNA: TGTGCCAGCAGCCCCCGAGTTTCTGGGGCCAACGTCCTGACTTTC. Its protein is CASSPRVSGANVLTF.

The rearrangement links TRBV6-2 or TRBV6-3 to TRBJ1-5; D might be TRBD1 (5 bases). Trimming stripped 0 bases from V and 4 bases from J, with 13 bases between. Germline V gene data show CDR1 as MNHEY and CDR2 as SVGEGT. The CDR3 loop spans 16 amino acids. The CDR3 DNA sequence: TGTGCCAGCAGTTACTCGACAAGGGGTGAGAATCAGCCCCAGCATTTT. Its translation is CASSYSTRGENQPQHF.

To note about this clone: This specimen includes other DNA sequences encoding the same CDR3. The chain has TRBV19 and TRBJ1-1; D is perhaps TRBD1 (5 bases). Germline assignment: CDR1 LNHDA and CDR2 SQIVND (reference sequence). Trimming removed 3 bases at V and 1 base at J, with 6 bases between. The CDR3 consists of 13 residues. The CDR3 bases are TGTGCCAGTAGTATCAGGGAGAACACTGAAGCTTTCTTT. The encoded protein is CASSIRENTEAFF.

The V call is TRBV29-1, the J call TRBJ1-2; 9 bases align to TRBD1. CDR3 length: 13 residues. Germline lookup yields CDR1 SQVTM and CDR2 ANQGSEA. After removal of 7 bases from V and 7 bases from J, the junction contained 10 bases not matched to a gene. CDR3: CSAVPGQGAGYTF. In DNA form, the CDR3 reads TGCAGCGCCGTACCGGGACAGGGAGCTGGCTACACCTTC.